The 9 T cell receptor beta chains below come from one sample, sequenced in a study of OX40 agonist ivuxolimab in advanced cancers. The protocol was immunoSEQ multiplex PCR, while the TCRdb copy is restricted to in-frame clones and leaves out a portion. The data hold about 100,000 clones, with over 75% observed a single time. The sequencing used CD4+ or CD8+ T cells sorted from blood, collected in a trial of the OX40 agonist ivuxolimab. The receptors here all came from an adult with an advanced solid tumor such as melanoma, head and neck, liver or kidney cancer.

The chain links TRBV6-1 to TRBJ1-2; 9 nucleotides line up with TRBD1. In germline, CDR1 is MNHNS, CDR2 SASEGT. CDR3 length: 16 amino acids. J gave up 4 bases and V 3 bases, and 9 bases lay outside the gene matches. For the CDR3, the DNA is TGTGCCAGCAGTGATTCCCGGACAGGGGAAACCTATGGCTACACCTTC. Amino acid sequence: CASSDSRTGETYGYTF.

The CDR3 reads CASIWSWTGNGYTF. The CDR3 nucleotides are TGTGCCAGCATCTGGAGCTGGACAGGGAATGGCTACACCTTC. J is TRBJ1-2 and V is TRBV2, with 8 bases matching TRBD1. Germline CDR1 is SNHLY and CDR2 is FYNNEI. The ends lost 7 bases at V and 6 bases at J; junction bases unmatched: 10. CDR3 length equals 14 residues.

This chain connects TRBV30 to TRBJ2-5; D could derive from TRBD1 or TRBD2 (6 bases each). Germline CDR1 reads GTSNPN; CDR2 reads SVGIG (reference sequence). The length of the CDR3 is 13 residues. Trimming took 4 bases from V and 4 from J, leaving 13 bases between them. The CDR3 sequence is CAWNGGLRETQYF. The CDR3 bases are TGTGCCTGGAATGGGGGGCTTAGAGAGACCCAGTACTTC. Filled out from reference TRBV30 and TRBJ2-5, the complete variable domain reads SQTIHQWPATLVQPVGSPLSLECTVEGTSNPNLYWYRQAAGRGLQLLFYSVGIGQISSEVPQNLSASRPQDRQFILSSKKLLLSDSGFYLCAWNGGLRETQYFGPGTRLLVL.

This chain joins TRBV5-1 and TRBJ1-1; D not certain. Trimming took 3 bases from V and 3 from J, leaving 18 bases between them. The CDR3 extends over 16 amino acids. Germline CDR1 is SGHRS and CDR2 is YFSETQ. The CDR3 DNA reads TGCGCCAGCAGCTCGCAGGTTTTCCGACGGGACACTGAAGCTTTCTTT. As protein: CASSSQVFRRDTEAFF.

The V gene is TRBV15, the J gene TRBJ2-3, with unresolved D. The length of the CDR3 is 11 residues. The V end was cut by 5 bases, the J end by 6 bases, with 6 bases between. Germline V gene sequence: CDR1 LNHNV, CDR2 YYDKDF (reference sequence). DNA of the CDR3: TGTGCCACCAGCGGCCGGGATACGCAGTATTTT. This gives the protein CATSGRDTQYF.

Remarks on this clone: Mismatch with germline at one junction end may stem from a read error. The chain couples TRBV5-4 to TRBJ2-7, with 8 bases lining up with TRBD1. Per the germline V gene, CDR1 is SGHNT and CDR2 is YYREEE (reference sequence). CDR3 length equals 13 residues. The CDR3 here is CASSSPGQDVLGF. DNA for the CDR3: TGTGCCAGCAGCTCCCCGGGACAGGATGTACTTGGATTC.

The rearrangement uses TRBV19 and TRBJ1-1, with TRBD1 as a possible D gene (5 bases). V was trimmed by 3 bases and J by 1 base, leaving 12 bases between them. Germline CDR1 is LNHDA and CDR2 is SQIVND (reference sequence). This CDR3 comprises 15 residues. This CDR3 reads CASSIGGRGNTEAFF. Here the CDR3 DNA reads TGTGCCAGTAGTATCGGGGGAAGGGGGAACACTGAAGCTTTCTTT.

The J gene is TRBJ1-1, the V gene TRBV15; 7 bases agree with TRBD1. CDR1 and CDR2 from the germline V gene are LNHNV and YYDKDF (reference sequence). This CDR3 has 13 residues. The V gene end was trimmed by 3 bases and the J gene end by 6 bases; junction bases not matched to a gene: 4. Written as DNA, the CDR3 is TGTGCCACCAGCAGGGGGACAGTCGCTGAAGCTTTCTTT. Protein: CATSRGTVAEAFF.

This chain connects TRBV7-8 to TRBJ2-1; maybe TRBD2 (5 bases). Germline loops: CDR1 SGHVS, CDR2 FQNEAQ. Trimming stripped 3 bases from V and 9 bases from J, with 18 bases between. The CDR3 sequence is 15 residues long. In DNA form, the CDR3 reads TGTGCCAGCAGCTTTTGGAGCGGAGAGGGCGCTGAGCAGTTCTTC. Protein product: CASSFWSGEGAEQFF.